This T cell receptor (beta chain) was documented in a study of beta chain features in type 1 diabetes. Trimming left V 5 bases short and J 5 bases short, with 16 bases between. The germline V gene has CDR1 KGHSH and CDR2 LQKENI. This CDR3 contains 14 residues. Only a few counts were recorded for this clone. What was sequenced were expressed TCRB transcripts, since all of the isolated RNA had been reverse transcribed. The assay was immunoSEQ multiplex PCR, and TCRdb's table has in-frame clones only and misses some. Here the sample spans a few hundred thousand clones, approximately 30% being singletons.

The rearrangement links TRBV18 to TRBJ2-7; perhaps TRBD1 as D (5 bases). This clonotype was obtained from a young man in good health. Sequencing was carried out using naive CD4+ T cells from blood. The CDR3 reads CASSDGLQGDEQYF. The CDR3 coding sequence is TGTGCCAGCTCAGATGGGCTCCAAGGGGACGAGCAGTACTTC.